This T cell receptor beta chain comes out of a study of cytomegalovirus exposure and HLA in healthy donors. Overall study results and limits: Sequencing likely caused a cluster of highly shared sequence variants. DRB1 showed the most TCR associations and HLA-C the fewest in a later analysis, as rates varied by HLA locus. For presence/absence analyses, sequencing depth was assumed to be roughly uniform across donors.

This clone was seen more than once but under ten times. Its antigen is still unknown. The study ran its PCR with 60 Vbeta and 13 Jbeta primers. Some clones are missing from TCRdb's copy, which holds only in-frame ones; the method was immunoSEQ multiplex PCR. Among fewer than 250,000 clones listed, around 79% were seen once. This CDR3 is 14 amino acids long. Germline lookup yields CDR1 MNHEY and CDR2 SMNVEV (reference sequence). Losses at the gene ends were 7 bases for V and 7 bases for J; bases not matched to a gene: 8. The sample taken for sequencing was PBMCs. The receptor comes from a male donor in good health and CMV-seronegative. V usage is TRBV27 and J usage is TRBJ2-5; 11 bases are a match to TRBD1. The CDR3 region has the DNA TGTGCCAGCACCAAGGACAGGGGGCAGGGGACCCAGTACTTC. It translates to CASTKDRGQGTQYF.